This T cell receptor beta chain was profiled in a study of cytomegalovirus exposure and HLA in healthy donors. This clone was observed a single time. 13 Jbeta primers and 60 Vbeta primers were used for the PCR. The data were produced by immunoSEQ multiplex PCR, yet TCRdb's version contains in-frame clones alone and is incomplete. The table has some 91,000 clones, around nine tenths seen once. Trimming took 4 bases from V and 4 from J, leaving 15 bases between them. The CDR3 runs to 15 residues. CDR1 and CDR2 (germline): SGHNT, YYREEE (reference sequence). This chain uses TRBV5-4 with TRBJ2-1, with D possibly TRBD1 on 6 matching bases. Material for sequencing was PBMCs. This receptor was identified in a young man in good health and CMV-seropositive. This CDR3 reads CASSDGQKLYNEQFF. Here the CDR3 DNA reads TGTGCCAGCAGCGACGGACAGAAGTTATACAATGAGCAGTTCTTC.